Following are 14 T cell receptor beta chains from one sample sequenced in a study of blood T cell repertoires in COVID-19. The data were produced by immunoSEQ multiplex PCR, yet TCRdb's version contains in-frame clones alone and is incomplete. The table lists tens of thousands of clones, 60% to 80% of them singletons. The sequencing input was peripheral blood. These receptors were collected from a man older than 75 with acute or convalescent COVID-19.

The CDR3 sequence: CASKTGLYNSPLHF. The CDR3 DNA reads TGTGCCAGCAAAACGGGACTTTATAATTCACCCCTCCACTTT. The genes are TRBV6-5 and TRBJ1-6, with D possibly being TRBD1 (5 bases). Trimming shortened V by 7 bases and J by 4 bases, and 11 bases separated the two germline ends. The CDR3 sequence is 14 residues long. The germline CDR1 and CDR2 sequences are MNHEY and SVGAGI.

The CDR3 sequence: CASSLGDTSTDTQYF. DNA of the CDR3: TGCGCCAGCAGCTTGGGGGACACCAGCACAGATACGCAGTATTTT. V is TRBV5-1 and J is TRBJ2-3, with D possibly being TRBD1 (6 bases). The CDR3 runs to 15 residues. Germline-derived CDR1 and CDR2 are SGHRS and YFSETQ. Trimming pared 0 bases from V and 0 bases from J, leaving 8 bases between. The full variable domain, rest sourced from reference TRBV5-1 and TRBJ2-3, is KAGVTQTPRYLIKTRGQQVTLSCSPISGHRSVSWYQQTPGQGLQFLFEYFSETQRNKGNFPGRFSGRQFSNSRSEMNVSTLELGDSALYLCASSLGDTSTDTQYFGPGTRLTVL.

The chain employs TRBV7-2 and TRBJ2-7; 8 nucleotides match TRBD2. The CDR3 has 14 residues. V shed 1 base, J shed 6 bases, and the junction held 5 bases outside the gene matches. CDR1 is SGHTA and CDR2 is FQGNSA in the germline V gene. The CDR3 nucleotides read TGTGCCAGCAGCTTAGATGGGACTAGGGGCGAGCAGTACTTC. Its translation is CASSLDGTRGEQYF.

This chain connects TRBV5-6 to TRBJ2-2, with TRBD2 as a possible D gene (6 bases). CDR1 and CDR2 from the germline V gene are SGHDT and YYEEEE. The CDR3 loop spans 15 amino acids. With 1 base removed from V and 4 bases from J, the gap between germline ends came to 11 bases. The CDR3 spells CASSLTSKGTGELFF. The CDR3 nucleotides read TGTGCCAGCAGCTTGACTAGCAAAGGCACCGGGGAGCTGTTTTTT.

The chain employs TRBV4-2 and TRBJ2-1, with TRBD2 as a possible D gene (5 bases). Trimming shortened V by 1 base and J by 4 bases, and 8 bases separated the two germline ends. The germline gives CDR1 LGHNA, CDR2 YNFKEQ. The CDR3 extends over 14 amino acids. The CDR3 DNA reads as TGTGCCAGCAGCCAAGTGGACTGGTACAATGAGCAGTTCTTC. This codes for CASSQVDWYNEQFF.

The V gene is TRBV5-1, the J gene TRBJ1-1; 10 nucleotides line up with TRBD1. The CDR3 runs 18 residues. Trimming removed 1 base from V and 0 bases from J; junction bases left unmatched: 9. The germline V gene has CDR1 SGHRS and CDR2 YFSETQ. For the CDR3, the DNA is TGCGCCAGCAGCTTGAAAGGACAGGGGGAATACATGAACACTGAAGCTTTCTTT. It yields the protein CASSLKGQGEYMNTEAFF.

This clone has more than one count but fewer than ten. J is TRBJ1-5 and V is TRBV30; 7 bases are shared with TRBD1. The germline CDR1 and CDR2 sequences are GTSNPN and SVGIG (reference sequence). This CDR3 region has 14 residues. CDR3 coding DNA: TGTGCAAACAGGGGCGGATATAGCAATCAGCCCCAGCATTTT. It specifies CANRGGYSNQPQHF. Combining the CDR3 with reference TRBV30 and TRBJ1-5 gives the whole variable domain SQTIHQWPATLVQPVGSPLSLECTVEGTSNPNLYWYRQAAGRGLQLLFYSVGIGQISSEVPQNLSASRPQDRQFILSSKKLLLSDSGFYLCANRGGYSNQPQHFGDGTRLSIL.

This clone was counted a few times. The chain carries TRBV5-1 and TRBJ1-1, with 9 nucleotides matching TRBD1. The CDR3 is 14 amino acids. Germline assignment: CDR1 SGHRS and CDR2 YFSETQ. V shed 5 bases, J shed 6 bases, and the junction held 8 bases outside the gene matches. CDR3: CASSTQGAPAEAFF. CDR3 sequence (DNA): TGCGCCAGCAGTACACAGGGGGCACCGGCTGAAGCTTTCTTT.

The gene calls are TRBV19 and TRBJ1-4; D may be TRBD1 (6 bases). The V and J ends lost 7 bases and 7 bases respectively, with 16 bases between them. From germline, CDR1 is LNHDA and CDR2 SQIVND (reference sequence). The CDR3 runs to 14 residues. The CDR3 nucleotides read TGTGCCAGTACGGGAGGGGGGAAATCTGAAAAACTGTTTTTT. This gives the protein CASTGGGKSEKLFF.

This rearrangement joins TRBV29-1 to TRBJ1-1, with a weak D call TRBD1 (6 bases). The CDR3 covers 14 residues. Germline-derived CDR1 and CDR2 are SQVTM and ANQGSEA. Trimming left V 1 base short and J 5 bases short, with 14 bases between. Here the CDR3 DNA reads TGCAGCGTTGAAGGCAGGGGAGGGGGAACTGAAGCTTTCTTT. It yields the protein CSVEGRGGGTEAFF. Supplemented by reference TRBV29-1 and TRBJ1-1, the full variable domain reads SAVISQKPSRDICQRGTSLTIQCQVDSQVTMMFWYRQQPGQSLTLIATANQGSEATYESGFVIDKFPISRPNLTFSTLTVSNMSPEDSSIYLCSVEGRGGGTEAFFGQGTRLTVV.

CDR3 loop: CASSQGDGTEAFF. The CDR3 DNA reads as TGTGCCAGCTCACAGGGAGATGGCACTGAAGCTTTCTTT. The V and J genes are TRBV18 and TRBJ1-1; D ambiguous. V was clipped by 4 bases and J by 4 bases, with 10 bases between them. Germline CDR1 is KGHSH and CDR2 is LQKENI. This CDR3 region has 13 residues.

The table lists this clone with a few counts. The chain combines TRBV5-1 with TRBJ2-2; TRBD1 aligns across 8 bases. CDR1 is SGHRS and CDR2 is YFSETQ in the germline V gene. Unmatched junction bases numbered 9, after V lost 4 bases and J lost 1 base. CDR3 length: 17 residues. CDR3 sequence: CASSPVGGQGNTGELFF. CDR3 nucleotide sequence: TGCGCCAGCAGCCCGGTTGGCGGACAGGGGAACACCGGGGAGCTGTTTTTT. The whole variable domain, filled in from reference TRBV5-1 and TRBJ2-2, reads KAGVTQTPRYLIKTRGQQVTLSCSPISGHRSVSWYQQTPGQGLQFLFEYFSETQRNKGNFPGRFSGRQFSNSRSEMNVSTLELGDSALYLCASSPVGGQGNTGELFFGEGSRLTVL.

This sequence joins TRBV5-6 and TRBJ1-2; no definite D call. This CDR3 spans 14 amino acids. Looked up from germline, CDR1 is SGHDT and CDR2 is YYEEEE. V was pared by 1 base and J by 7 bases, with 14 bases between. CDR3 DNA: TGTGCCAGCAGCTTGCCCCGGAGAGGGAGTGGCTACACCTTC. It codes for CASSLPRRGSGYTF.

This clone was recorded only once. This chain joins TRBV5-1 and TRBJ2-2; 13 bases align to TRBD2. The CDR3 has 16 amino acids. The V and J ends lost 5 bases and 5 bases, in that order; junction bases with no gene match: 6. Germline lookup yields CDR1 SGHRS and CDR2 YFSETQ. In DNA form, the CDR3 reads TGCGCCAGCAGTTCACTAGCGGGAGGGCAAACCGGGGAGCTGTTTTTT. Residues: CASSSLAGGQTGELFF.